What follows are 25 T cell receptor beta chains derived from one specimen sequenced in a study of OX40 agonist ivuxolimab in advanced cancers. Repertoires were generated with immunoSEQ multiplex PCR, while TCRdb's copy carries only in-frame clones and drops some. Here the sample spans about 76,000 clones, 84% being singletons. The starting material was CD4+ or CD8+ T cells sorted from blood, obtained in a trial of the OX40 agonist ivuxolimab. These receptors were taken from an adult with an advanced solid tumor such as melanoma, head and neck, liver or kidney cancer.

This clone was found many times. V and J are TRBV15 and TRBJ1-2; maybe TRBD1 (5 bases). The V and J ends lost 0 bases and 4 bases respectively, with 12 bases between them. Germline V gene sequence: CDR1 LNHNV, CDR2 YYDKDF (reference sequence). This CDR3 has 15 residues. The CDR3: CATSRDSQGSYGYTF. The CDR3 DNA reads as TGTGCCACCAGCAGAGATTCCCAGGGTTCCTATGGCTACACCTTC. The full variable domain, with the rest looked up from reference TRBV15 and TRBJ1-2, is DAMVIQNPRYQVTQFGKPVTLSCSQTLNHNVMYWYQQKSSQAPKLLFHYYDKDFNNEADTPDNFQSRRPNTSFCFLDIRSPGLGDTAMYLCATSRDSQGSYGYTFGSGTRLTVV.

V is TRBV19 and J is TRBJ1-5; 8 bases map to TRBD1. Germline V CDR1 and CDR2: LNHDA, SQIVND (reference sequence). The CDR3 loop spans 15 amino acids. V shed 7 bases, J shed 7 bases, and the junction held 12 bases outside the gene matches. CDR3 nucleotide sequence: TGTGCCAGTACCCAATTGACAGGGGTTATGCAGCCCCAGCATTTT. Translating gives CASTQLTGVMQPQHF.

The chain couples TRBV9 to TRBJ2-2; D possibly corresponds to TRBD2 (5 bases). From germline, CDR1 is SGDLS and CDR2 YYNGEE. The CDR3 spans 15 residues. Trimming took 2 bases from V and 5 from J, leaving 13 bases between them. CDR3 sequence (DNA): TGTGCCAGCAGCGTCGGCGGGTGGAATACCGGGGAGCTGTTTTTT. Its translation: CASSVGGWNTGELFF.

CDR3 nucleotides: TGTGCCATCACACCTCAGGGAAATTTCCACAATGAGCAGTTCTTC. Protein sequence: CAITPQGNFHNEQFF. This chain connects TRBV10-3 to TRBJ2-1; D is possibly TRBD1 (5 bases). The germline V gene has CDR1 ENHRY and CDR2 SYGVKD. The CDR3 extends over 15 amino acids. V lost 7 bases to trimming and J lost 5 bases, with 18 bases between them.

This chain uses TRBV7-9 with TRBJ1-1; D is undetermined. Germline CDR1 is SEHNR and CDR2 is FQNEAQ (reference sequence). The length of the CDR3 is 14 residues. With 0 bases removed from V and 1 base from J, the gap between germline ends came to 6 bases. For the CDR3, the DNA is TGTGCCAGCAGCTTAGCGGCAGGGAACACTGAAGCTTTCTTT. It translates to CASSLAAGNTEAFF.

The J gene is TRBJ2-3, the V gene TRBV4-2; 11 bases are shared with TRBD2. Trimming took 2 bases from V and 2 from J; bases not matched to a gene: 6. The CDR3 loop spans 17 amino acids. The V gene's germline CDR1 is LGHNA and CDR2 YNFKEQ. In DNA, the CDR3 is TGTGCCAGCAGCCAATTGGGACTAGCGGTATCCACAGATACGCAGTATTTT. It translates to CASSQLGLAVSTDTQYF.

The chain combines TRBV9 with TRBJ2-3; D remains ambiguous. Trimming cost V 0 bases and J 0 bases, with 8 bases left between them. The germline gives CDR1 SGDLS, CDR2 YYNGEE. The CDR3 is made up of 15 amino acids. The CDR3 DNA reads as TGTGCCAGCAGCGTAGATGGGGTCAGCACAGATACGCAGTATTTT. It translates to CASSVDGVSTDTQYF. The full variable domain, rest sourced from reference TRBV9 and TRBJ2-3, is DSGVTQTPKHLITATGQRVTLRCSPRSGDLSVYWYQQSLDQGLQFLIQYYNGEERAKGNILERFSAQQFPDLHSELNLSSLELGDSALYFCASSVDGVSTDTQYFGPGTRLTVL.

The gene calls are TRBV10-3 and TRBJ1-4; D might be TRBD1 (6 bases). Between the trimmed V and J ends, which lost 7 bases and 6 bases, there was a span of 12 bases. CDR3 length equals 13 residues. CDR1 and CDR2 from the germline V gene are ENHRY and SYGVKD. In DNA, the CDR3 is TGTGCCATCAAACGGGGGCTGGATGAAAAACTGTTTTTT. Translated, it gives CAIKRGLDEKLFF.

This chain links TRBV11-2 with TRBJ1-1; TRBD1 agrees at 7 bases. The V and J ends lost 3 bases and 1 base, in that order; junction bases with no gene match: 5. CDR3 length: 15 residues. CDR1 and CDR2 (germline): SGHAT, FQNNGV. CDR3 sequence reads: CASSLAGTANTEAFF. For the CDR3, the DNA is TGTGCCAGCAGCTTGGCCGGGACAGCGAACACTGAAGCTTTCTTT. Based on the CDR3 plus reference TRBV11-2 and TRBJ1-1, the full variable domain is EAGVAQSPRYKIIEKRQSVAFWCNPISGHATLYWYQQILGQGPKLLIQFQNNGVVDDSQLPKDRFSAERLKGVDSTLKIQPAKLEDSAVYLCASSLAGTANTEAFFGQGTRLTVV.

This chain connects TRBV5-1 to TRBJ1-2; D unclear. The V end was cut by 4 bases, the J end by 4 bases, with 14 bases between. Germline V gives CDR1 SGHRS, CDR2 YFSETQ. The CDR3 has 14 amino acids. The CDR3 coding sequence is TGCGCCAGCAGCCAGTCAGCGTCCCGCTATGGCTACACCTTC. Encoded protein: CASSQSASRYGYTF.

As DNA, the CDR3 is TGTGCCAGCAGTGACTCGTGGAACAGGGATGGCTACACCTTC. As protein: CASSDSWNRDGYTF. The chain links TRBV6-4 to TRBJ1-2; D may be TRBD1 (6 bases). The V end was cut by 0 bases, the J end by 6 bases, with 11 bases between. The germline gives CDR1 MRHNA, CDR2 SNTAGT. This CDR3 has 14 amino acids.

The rearrangement links TRBV28 to TRBJ2-5, with D uncertain. The end of the DNA fits TRBJ2-7 better, so the J call may be wrong. The germline V gene encodes CDR1 MDHEN and CDR2 SYDVKM. This CDR3 is 12 amino acids long. For the CDR3, the DNA is TGTGCCAGCAGTGATCGGGTTCGCGAGCAGTACTTC. It encodes CASSDRVREQYF.

This clone was counted a single time. The rearrangement joins TRBV6-5 to TRBJ2-1, with TRBD2 matching 7 bases. This CDR3 contains 16 residues. Per germline, CDR1 MNHEY and CDR2 SVGAGI. J gave up 10 bases and V 0 bases, and 12 bases lay outside the gene matches. CDR3 DNA: TGTGCCAGCAGTTACTCGACGGGGGGACTCTTGGGAGAGCAGTTCTTC. This gives the protein CASSYSTGGLLGEQFF.

This clone was observed many times. The CDR3 here is CSVEDPVGPGAFF. The CDR3 region has the DNA TGCAGCGTTGAAGATCCCGTAGGGCCTGGGGCTTTCTTT. The chain has TRBV29-1 and TRBJ1-1; no clear D gene. The CDR3 length is 13 residues. V gave up 0 bases and J gave up 11 bases, with 16 bases separating them. CDR1 and CDR2 (germline): SQVTM, ANQGSEA.

V gene TRBV6-5 combines with J gene TRBJ2-7; D is undetermined. The CDR3 extends over 13 amino acids. Trimming took off 0 bases at V and 3 bases at J, with 6 bases between the two ends. Germline CDR1 is MNHEY and CDR2 is SVGAGI. The CDR3 protein is CASSYSYGYEQYF. CDR3 sequence (DNA): TGTGCCAGCAGTTACTCGTACGGCTACGAGCAGTACTTC.

This chain connects TRBV7-9 to TRBJ1-6, with 7 nucleotides matching TRBD1. Germline V lookup: CDR1 SEHNR, CDR2 FQNEAQ (reference sequence). The CDR3 runs 15 residues. J lost 10 bases, V lost 4 bases, and 10 bases had no gene match. CDR3 nucleotide sequence: TGTGCCAGCAGCTATTCCGGGACAGAGAAATCACCCCTCCACTTT. Amino acids: CASSYSGTEKSPLHF.

The CDR3 sequence is CASSLPQGLGGSYEQYF. In DNA, the CDR3 is TGTGCCAGCAGTTTACCCCAGGGATTAGGAGGCTCCTACGAGCAGTACTTC. This chain connects TRBV28 to TRBJ2-7, with D perhaps given as TRBD1 or TRBD2 (5 bases each). CDR1 and CDR2 from the germline V gene are MDHEN and SYDVKM. The CDR3 is 17 residues long. V was clipped by 2 bases and J by 0 bases, with 17 bases between them.

The sample holds one count of this clone. The chain employs TRBV5-4 and TRBJ2-7; 8 bases are a match to TRBD2. CDR3 length: 19 amino acids. Trimming removed 3 bases from V and 2 bases from J; junction bases left unmatched: 19. Germline CDR1 and CDR2: SGHNT and YYREEE (reference sequence). CDR3 DNA sequence: TGTGCCAGCAGCTCGCCCCAAAGTAGACGAGCGGGGGACCCCTACGAGCAGTACTTC. This gives the protein CASSSPQSRRAGDPYEQYF.

The chain combines TRBV6-6 with TRBJ2-5; D remains ambiguous. The closer fit of TRBJ2-7 to the DNA end suggests the J call may be wrong. This CDR3 spans 14 amino acids. The germline gives CDR1 MNHNY, CDR2 SVGAGI (reference sequence). The DNA for the CDR3 is TGTGCCAGCAGTTACTCGGCAGCCTCCTACGAGCAGTACTTC. Amino acid sequence: CASSYSAASYEQYF.

V is TRBV28 and J is TRBJ2-1; 8 positions match TRBD2. The CDR3 totals 15 residues. J lost 4 bases, V lost 2 bases, and 4 bases had no gene match. Germline values: CDR1 MDHEN, CDR2 SYDVKM. CDR3: CASSLVGGGYNEQFF. The CDR3 nucleotides are TGTGCCAGCAGTTTAGTCGGGGGGGGATACAATGAGCAGTTCTTC.

In nucleotides, the CDR3 is TGCGCCAGCAGCCAACCGGGACTAGCGGGGCCCCGTCAGCAGGGTACGCAGTATTTT. As protein: CASSQPGLAGPRQQGTQYF. This chain links TRBV4-1 with TRBJ2-3; TRBD2 matches at 13 bases. Trimming removed 2 bases from V and 8 bases from J; junction bases left unmatched: 16. From germline, CDR1 is MGHRA and CDR2 YSYEKL. The CDR3 length is 19 residues.

The chain couples TRBV2 to TRBJ1-1; no clear D gene. CDR1 and CDR2 from the germline V gene are SNHLY and FYNNEI. This CDR3 region has 13 residues. V was trimmed by 8 bases and J by 1 base, leaving 11 bases between them. The CDR3 is CASRARQNTEAFF. In nucleotides, the CDR3 is TGTGCCAGCCGGGCCAGGCAGAACACTGAAGCTTTCTTT.

The rearrangement joins TRBV18 to TRBJ1-4, with D unresolved. Trimming took 3 bases from V and 4 from J, leaving 12 bases between them. The CDR3 covers 15 residues. Germline V gives CDR1 KGHSH, CDR2 LQKENI. The CDR3 sequence is CASSPSGSLNEKLFF. The CDR3 DNA reads TGTGCCAGCTCACCCTCTGGCAGCCTTAATGAAAAACTGTTTTTT.

The chain combines TRBV2 with TRBJ1-3; D remains ambiguous. V shed 4 bases and J shed 0 bases, with 7 bases lying between them. In germline, CDR1 is SNHLY, CDR2 FYNNEI. CDR3 length equals 14 residues. This chain's CDR3 is CASSGLVSGNTIYF. In DNA form, the CDR3 reads TGTGCCAGCAGTGGGTTGGTCTCTGGAAACACCATATATTTT. Complete variable domain (other parts from reference TRBV2 and TRBJ1-3): EPEVTQTPSHQVTQMGQEVILRCVPISNHLYFYWYRQILGQKVEFLVSFYNNEISEKSEIFDDQFSVERPDGSNFTLKIRSTKLEDSAMYFCASSGLVSGNTIYFGEGSWLTVV.

V is TRBV4-2 and J is TRBJ1-6; D gene uncertain. CDR1 and CDR2 (germline): LGHNA, YNFKEQ. The CDR3 spans 18 residues. The V end was cut by 0 bases, the J end by 7 bases, with 19 bases between. The CDR3 spells CASSQDLTDGLWNSPLHF. The CDR3 bases are TGTGCCAGCAGCCAAGATTTAACGGATGGATTATGGAATTCACCCCTCCACTTT.